This TCR beta chain emerged from a study of blood T cells in healthy people across ages (dated by TCRdb to the mid-2010s). Describing the broader study: In model experiments, roughly one uniquely barcoded TCR beta cDNA molecule per two T cells was captured by template switching. To avoid experimental bias, donors of different ages were spread randomly across the sequencing lanes. The study measured age-related changes in TCR beta repertoire diversity using deep sequencing normalized with unique cDNA molecular identifiers. Using the same blood draw, the study looked at two additional independent replicas of 1 million unique cDNA reads for two donors, one aged 18 to 30 and the other aged 80 or older. The donors were split into four age groups: young (average around 15 years), middle-aged (roughly 39), aged (approximately 60) and long-lived (under 85).

The 39 donors, aged about 6 to 95 years, were systemically healthy Caucasian individuals from Russia. Approximately 10 milliliters of peripheral blood were collected from each donor into EDTA-treated Vacutainer tubes. PBMCs were isolated by Ficoll-Paque density-gradient centrifugation, with at least 7 million obtained per sample. Trizol reagent was used to extract total RNA from PBMCs, with at least 5.5 micrograms per sample. The percentages of naive CD45RAhigh/CD27high T cells were determined by flow cytometry on a PBMC aliquot from every donor. The library was built by means of 5' RACE. A second roughly 7 to 11 cycle PCR used a sample-barcoded 5' primer and a J-beta primer mix. Each TCR beta cDNA molecule received a unique molecular identifier from a template-switch 5' adaptor carrying 12 random nucleotides. At least 2.5 million CDR3-containing paired-end reads were obtained from each sample. First-strand cDNA synthesis was performed from all RNA using the Mint cDNA synthesis kit, with priming by a TRBC-specific oligonucleotide. All cDNA was treated with uracil-DNA glycosylase and then went through a first 18-cycle PCR with the universal primers M1SS and BC2_uni_R. The authors' pipeline ran thus. Normalization of each sample was performed by random selection of 1 million high-quality reads, each carrying a distinct molecular identifier. Reads sharing molecular identifiers were discarded rather than binned into consensus sequences. MiTCR, with a Q25 quality threshold and the strictest error-elimination algorithm, was used for CDR3 identification, clonotype clustering and error correction. A nonparametric unseen species model with Euler transformation was used to estimate a lower bound on total TCR beta diversity. Using fastp trimming at Q25 and MiXCR clonotype assembly, TCRdb reanalyzed the public sequencing data and kept in-frame beta chains. Rows are unified per CDR3 protein, each entry keeping the most common DNA and genes. These V and J calls rely on TCRdb rather than the paper's analysis. The sample contains 1.8 million or so distinct CDR3 sequences, 39% of them found a single time. The ten largest clones capture 20% to 25% of the sample.

According to the germline V gene, CDR1 reads SGHVS and CDR2 reads FNYEAQ. The CDR3 spans 14 residues, from the cysteine through the phenylalanine. Only CDR3 DNA is held: 42 bases, read in frame from base 1. General study outcomes and caveats: Because donor CMV infection status was unknown, age-related changes in expanded clonotypes were potentially confounded. A strong correlation was found between observed TCR beta diversity and the percentage of naive T cells measured by flow cytometry. As age increased, observed TCR beta diversity per million T cells dropped in a roughly linear way, and a significant reduction was already evident by age 40. The long-lived group showed more naive CD4+ T cells, fewer expanded clones and increased TCR diversity than the aged group, suggesting age selection. Estimates of total diversity based on one million sequenced T cells were considered lower bounds and underestimates. Conclusive comparison of naive and antigen-experienced compartments was prevented by the profiling of bulk unsorted PBMCs.

This clonotype has a single count. This receptor's antigen is unknown. No base quality values were provided; no much bigger clone lies one nucleotide off. In this chain, TRBV7-6 is recombined with TRBJ2-5; 7 bases in the middle match TRBD1. The J call is doubtful: the DNA matches TRBJ2-7 better. Sequencing input: blood. This sequence was found in a human donor in good health. The DNA sequence is given as TGTGCCAGCAGCACGTTTAAGGGACAGCGCGAGCAGTACTTC. Its product reads: CASSTFKGQREQYF.